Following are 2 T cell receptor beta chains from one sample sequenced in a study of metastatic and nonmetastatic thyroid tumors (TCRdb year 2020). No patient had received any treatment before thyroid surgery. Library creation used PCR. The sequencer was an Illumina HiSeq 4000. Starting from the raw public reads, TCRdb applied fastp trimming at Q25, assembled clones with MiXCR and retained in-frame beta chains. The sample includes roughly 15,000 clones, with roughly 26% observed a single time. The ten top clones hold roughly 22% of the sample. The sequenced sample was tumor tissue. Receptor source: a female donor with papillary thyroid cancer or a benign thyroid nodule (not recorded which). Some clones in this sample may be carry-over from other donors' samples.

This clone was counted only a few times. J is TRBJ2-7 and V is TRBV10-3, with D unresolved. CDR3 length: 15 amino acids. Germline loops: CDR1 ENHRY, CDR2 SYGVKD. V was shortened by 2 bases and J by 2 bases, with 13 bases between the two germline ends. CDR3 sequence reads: CAISEALQCTYEQYF. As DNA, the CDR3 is TGTGCCATCAGTGAGGCTCTACAGTGTACCTACGAGCAGTACTTC.

As DNA, the CDR3 is TGTGCCAGCAGTATCAACAGACAGGACACTGAAGCTTTCTTT. Amino acid sequence: CASSINRQDTEAFF. The chain uses TRBV7-9 and TRBJ1-1; D is perhaps TRBD1 (6 bases). Germline V CDR1 and CDR2: SEHNR, FQNEAQ (reference sequence). This CDR3 comprises 14 residues. Trimming removed 6 bases from V and 3 bases from J, with 14 bases in between. Based on the CDR3 plus reference TRBV7-9 and TRBJ1-1, the full variable domain is DTGVSQNPRHKITKRGQNVTFRCDPISEHNRLYWYRQTLGQGPEFLTYFQNEAQLEKSRLLSDRFSAERPKGSFSTLEIQRTEQGDSAMYLCASSINRQDTEAFFGQGTRLTVV.